What follows is one T cell receptor beta chain and its context. The target antigen is unknown. With a J-beta primer mix and a sample-barcoded 5' primer, a second PCR ran 7 to 11 cycles. Using its own MiXCR run on the 5' RACE reads, TCRdb lists one record per CDR3 protein. The data contain hundreds of thousands of distinct CDR3 sequences, 24% of them singletons. This sample was included in a study of blood T cells in healthy people across ages. Germline values: CDR1 SNHLY, CDR2 FYNNEI. There are 14 residues in the CDR3. V lost 2 bases and J lost 6, with 14 bases in between. Study results and limitations: Per million T cells, TCR beta diversity dropped about linearly as age rose. Diversity of TCR beta correlated strongly with naive T cell percentage. Unsorted PBMCs prevented conclusive naive versus antigen-experienced comparison.

The data were also submitted as part of a second study, on T cells of mothers and their children. That work states: A few healthy Caucasian mothers and their six children donated.

Sequenced sample: blood. This receptor was taken from a boy younger than 18 in good health. The rearrangement uses TRBV2 and TRBJ2-7, with D possibly matching TRBD1 (5 bases). The CDR3 bases are TGTGCCAGCAGTGAAATGAGGCAGGGCGCCGAGCAGTACTTC. This encodes CASSEMRQGAEQYF.